This is a list of T cell receptor beta chains from one sample in a study of T-cell reconstitution after alpha-beta-depleted transplantation in children. MiXCR, applied by TCRdb to the PCR reads, yields one record per CDR3 protein. The sample carries 130,000 to 150,000 distinct CDR3 sequences, 8% to 10% recorded once. The material sequenced was PBMCs, mostly from graft donor cells, taken 180 days after TCRalphabeta/CD19-depleted stem cell transplant. All receptors come from a female patient aged 2-9 years who had a stem cell transplant for congenital amegakaryocytic thrombocytopenia, so the T cells may come from the graft donor. The CDR3 runs from the conserved cysteine through the conserved F or W. D genes are given only for firm matches.

CDR3,length,J,V,D
CASSLEGTDTQYF,13,TRBJ2-3,TRBV5-4,NA
CASSPPSTGGELFF,14,TRBJ2-2,TRBV3-1,NA
CSVAGTVETQYF,12,TRBJ2-5,TRBV29-1,TRBD1
CASSLRVANTGELFF,15,TRBJ2-2,TRBV7-2,NA
CASSPQTPGLAGNNEQFF,18,TRBJ2-1,TRBV27,TRBD2
CASSDVPGGRETQYF,15,TRBJ2-5,TRBV28,TRBD1
CSVESPPGGSYNEQFF,16,TRBJ2-1,TRBV29-1,TRBD2
CAWNPAGYEQYF,12,TRBJ2-7,TRBV30,NA
CASSPGPIRGENSPLHF,17,TRBJ1-6,TRBV4-1,NA
CASSLSGEGLEQYF,14,TRBJ2-7,TRBV12-3/TRBV12-4,NA
CASSLVSSGRPDTQYF,16,TRBJ2-3,TRBV5-1,TRBD2
CASSLEIQGAMNTGELFF,18,TRBJ2-2,TRBV11-2,TRBD1
CASPPAGIQTNYGYTF,16,TRBJ1-2,TRBV2,NA
CASSRDRNNSPLHF,14,TRBJ1-6,TRBV12-3/TRBV12-4,TRBD1
CASSSLSRFNNEQFF,15,TRBJ2-1,TRBV7-9,NA
CSVERDSQETQYF,13,TRBJ2-5,TRBV29-1,TRBD1
CASSFGPANTGELFF,15,TRBJ2-2,TRBV5-1,NA
CASSNRDSTYNEQFF,15,TRBJ2-1,TRBV11-1,NA
CASSPRTGSTYEQYF,15,TRBJ2-7,TRBV5-1,NA
CAISGGIGTDTQYF,14,TRBJ2-3,TRBV10-3,NA
CASSLLTGAGNTIYF,15,TRBJ1-3,TRBV5-5,NA
CATSRDPTGLNNSPLHF,17,TRBJ1-6,TRBV15,NA
CSAALGPEAFF,11,TRBJ1-1,TRBV20-1,NA
CASSPRTRNEQFF,13,TRBJ2-1,TRBV7-2,TRBD2
CASSFPGTGGVETQYF,16,TRBJ2-5,TRBV4-2,TRBD1
CSGQGHSNQPQHF,13,TRBJ1-5,TRBV20-1,TRBD1
CASSTNGGTSGPNEQFF,17,TRBJ2-1,TRBV4-3,TRBD2
CAWSAITGELFF,12,TRBJ2-2,TRBV30,NA
CASSSDRARTDTQYF,15,TRBJ2-3,TRBV5-5,TRBD1
CASSQNIAVSNEQFF,15,TRBJ2-1,TRBV3-1,NA
CASSAAGAGANVLTF,15,TRBJ2-6,TRBV9,TRBD2
CASSDNRVDTEAFF,14,TRBJ1-1,TRBV19,NA
CASSDLARGSKGNEQFF,17,TRBJ2-1,TRBV7-2,NA
CASSKATTNYGYTF,14,TRBJ1-2,TRBV9,NA
CASSSWLYGSNTEAFF,16,TRBJ1-1,TRBV7-8,NA
CASSLAGTGNGYTF,14,TRBJ1-2,TRBV7-2,TRBD1
CASSPAGQYQETQYF,15,TRBJ2-5,TRBV28,NA
CASSLLSGSGNEQFF,15,TRBJ2-1,TRBV7-2,TRBD2